These T cell receptor beta chains were read from a single sample in a study of CD8 T cells in ankylosing spondylitis. TCRdb ran MiXCR on the 5' RACE reads and lists one entry per CDR3 protein. The sample includes around 140,000 distinct CDR3 sequences, over 15% seen only once; the top ten take 33%. Sequenced: blood, either unsorted or a sorted T cell fraction (not recorded which). All receptors derive from a male donor with ankylosing spondylitis. CDR3s include the opening cysteine and the closing phenylalanine or tryptophan. The D gene is left open where the match is weak. Some rows mark clone size as missing; the rest say once, few, many or name a class of expanded clone.

d_gene	abundance	v_gene	j_gene	CDR3aa	CDR3nt
TRBD1	few	TRBV12-3/TRBV12-4	TRBJ2-1	CATSHTGTGGAIF	TGTGCCACCAGTCACACCGGGACAGGGGGCGCGATCTTC
NA	many	TRBV25-1	TRBJ2-1	CASGEGYNEQFF	TGTGCCAGCGGAGAGGGTTACAATGAGCAGTTCTTC
TRBD1	few	TRBV9	TRBJ2-1	CASSVVGGDYNEQFF	TGTGCCAGCAGCGTAGTAGGGGGCGACTACAATGAGCAGTTCTTC
NA	NA	TRBV27	TRBJ2-7	CASSLGGDEQYF	TGTGCCAGCAGTTTGGGAGGCGACGAGCAGTACTTC
NA	few	TRBV4-1	TRBJ2-1	CASSQGLGTGYEQFF	TGCGCCAGCAGCCAAGGACTAGGCACAGGCTATGAGCAGTTCTTC
NA	many	TRBV29-1	TRBJ2-7	CSVAGTDKAYEQYF	TGCAGCGTGGCCGGGACGGACAAAGCCTACGAGCAGTACTTC
TRBD2	few	TRBV11-1	TRBJ2-7	CASSLAVLAGAYEQYF	TGTGCCAGCAGCTTAGCGGTCCTAGCGGGAGCCTACGAGCAGTACTTC
NA	NA	TRBV27	TRBJ2-1	CASSLSQGRGPYNEQFF	TGTGCCAGCAGTTTATCCCAGGGTAGAGGTCCCTACAATGAGCAGTTCTTC
TRBD1	NA	TRBV6-1	TRBJ2-1	CASSPGQDNEQFF	TGTGCCAGCAGCCCGGGACAGGACAATGAGCAGTTCTTC
NA	many	TRBV27	TRBJ2-1	CASARVGDEQFF	TGTGCCAGCGCCAGGGTGGGAGATGAGCAGTTCTTC
NA	few	TRBV24-1	TRBJ2-7	CATSGNSYEQYF	TGTGCCACCAGTGGTAACTCCTACGAGCAGTACTTC
NA	NA	TRBV5-1	TRBJ2-2	CASSFSVNTGELFF	TGCGCCAGCAGCTTTTCTGTAAACACCGGGGAGCTGTTTTTT
NA	few	TRBV29-1	TRBJ1-2	CSGSWRGGYTF	TGCAGCGGTAGTTGGAGGGGTGGCTACACCTTC
TRBD1	few	TRBV6-1	TRBJ1-2	CASSLPWDRDYGYTF	TGTGCCAGCAGCCTGCCATGGGACAGGGACTATGGCTACACCTTC
NA	NA	TRBV9	TRBJ2-5	CASSVVGGLRETQYF	TGTGCCAGCAGCGTAGTGGGGGGGCTCCGAGAGACCCAGTACTTC
TRBD1	few	TRBV28	TRBJ2-3	CASSLTGGATDTQYF	TGTGCCAGCAGTTTGACAGGGGGCGCGACAGATACGCAGTATTTT
NA	many	TRBV4-1	TRBJ2-5	CASSQEQGFAGAMETQYF	TGCGCCAGCAGCCAAGAACAGGGATTTGCGGGAGCGATGGAGACCCAGTACTTC
TRBD2	NA	TRBV12-5	TRBJ2-3	CASGLVALAGVFADTQYF	TGTGCTAGTGGTTTGGTGGCTTTGGCGGGAGTTTTCGCAGATACGCAGTATTTT
NA	NA	TRBV27	TRBJ2-1	CASSPNFNEQFF	TGTGCCAGCAGTCCGAACTTCAATGAGCAGTTCTTC
TRBD1	few	TRBV10-3	TRBJ2-7	CAIGQAGRIYEQYF	TGTGCCATCGGACAGGCAGGAAGAATCTACGAGCAGTACTTC
NA	NA	TRBV6-1	TRBJ2-7	CASSEGGVLYEQYF	TGTGCCAGCAGTGAAGGGGGGGTTCTCTACGAGCAGTACTTC
NA	NA	TRBV19	TRBJ2-2	CASSIRFTGTGELFF	TGTGCCAGTAGTATCAGATTTACCGGCACCGGGGAGCTGTTTTTT
TRBD2	NA	TRBV7-2	TRBJ2-3	CASSSGDYATDTQYF	TGTGCCAGCAGCTCTGGGGACTACGCCACAGATACGCAGTATTTT
NA	NA	TRBV12-3/TRBV12-4	TRBJ2-7	CASGRALRVSYEQYF	TGTGCCAGCGGCCGAGCATTGCGGGTCTCCTACGAGCAGTACTTC
NA	NA	TRBV27	TRBJ1-2	CASSSAGDGYTF	TGTGCCAGCAGTTCGGCGGGGGATGGCTACACCTTC
NA	NA	TRBV19	TRBJ2-7	CATQQGVYEQYF	TGTGCCACTCAACAAGGGGTCTACGAGCAGTACTTC
NA	few	TRBV6-5	TRBJ1-6	CASSYRGTSPLHF	TGTGCCAGCAGTTACCGGGGTACTTCACCCCTCCACTTT
NA	NA	TRBV6-1	TRBJ2-7	CASSRGPRATYEQYF	TGTGCCAGCAGTAGAGGACCCCGGGCAACCTACGAGCAGTACTTC
NA	few	TRBV24-1	TRBJ2-1	CATSEAGTYNEQFF	TGTGCCACCAGTGAGGCGGGGACGTACAATGAGCAGTTCTTC
TRBD2	NA	TRBV14	TRBJ2-3	CASSRRDYLTDTQYF	TGTGCCAGCAGCCGCCGGGACTACCTCACAGATACGCAGTATTTT
TRBD2	few	TRBV7-6	TRBJ2-3	CASSLARGSDTQYF	TGTGCCAGCAGCTTAGCGCGGGGGTCAGATACGCAGTATTTT
NA	NA	TRBV28	TRBJ2-7	CASSPLRELGEQYF	TGTGCCAGCAGTCCCCTTAGGGAGCTAGGCGAGCAGTACTTC
NA	few	TRBV6-4	TRBJ2-7	CASSDHSPDFYEQYF	TGTGCCAGCAGTGACCATAGCCCCGACTTCTACGAGCAGTACTTC
NA	NA	TRBV20-1	TRBJ2-7	CSAATGSSYEQYF	TGCAGTGCTGCTACAGGGAGCTCCTACGAGCAGTACTTC
NA	many	TRBV12-3/TRBV12-4	TRBJ2-5	CASRTEEETQYF	TGTGCCAGCAGGACCGAAGAAGAGACCCAGTACTTC
NA	few	TRBV9	TRBJ1-1	CASSLGGMNTEAFF	TGTGCCAGCAGTCTCGGGGGGATGAACACTGAAGCTTTCTTT
TRBD2	NA	TRBV20-1	TRBJ2-5	CSARGTSVNQETQYF	TGCAGTGCTAGGGGGACTAGCGTAAACCAAGAGACCCAGTACTTC
NA	NA	TRBV12-3/TRBV12-4	TRBJ2-3	CASGGGAPSTDTQYF	TGTGCCAGCGGTGGGGGCGCCCCCAGCACAGATACGCAGTATTTT
NA	NA	TRBV7-8	TRBJ1-4	CASSPNPPVQGKGVGEKLFF	TGTGCCAGCAGCCCGAACCCCCCAGTCCAGGGGAAGGGGGTGGGTGAAAAACTGTTTTTT
NA	few	TRBV12-3/TRBV12-4	TRBJ2-7	CASSLAHEQYF	TGTGCCAGCAGTTTGGCTCACGAGCAGTACTTC
NA	few	TRBV20-1	TRBJ2-1	CSAKGGAGAWYEQFF	TGCAGTGCTAAAGGGGGGGCGGGAGCCTGGTATGAGCAGTTCTTC
NA	once	TRBV20-1	TRBJ2-1	CSARGQGTHDEQFF	TGCAGTGCTAGAGGTCAGGGGACCCACGATGAGCAGTTCTTC
NA	few	TRBV7-9	TRBJ1-4	CASSLQEGVVEKLFF	TGTGCCAGCAGCTTACAGGAGGGGGTTGTGGAAAAACTGTTTTTT
NA	many	TRBV11-2	TRBJ2-1	CASSLDLQSGFHEQFF	TGTGCCAGCAGCTTAGATCTCCAATCAGGGTTCCATGAGCAGTTCTTC
NA	NA	TRBV7-9	TRBJ2-2	CASSFILAGANTGELFF	TGTGCCAGCAGCTTCATACTAGCTGGCGCGAACACCGGGGAGCTGTTTTTT
NA	many	TRBV7-9	TRBJ2-7	CASSPDPYEQYF	TGTGCCAGCAGCCCTGACCCCTACGAGCAGTACTTC
TRBD1	medium-sized	TRBV27	TRBJ1-1	CASNPGTGIGTEAFF	TGTGCCAGCAATCCCGGGACAGGGATTGGCACTGAAGCTTTCTTT
NA	few	TRBV18	TRBJ2-7	CASSPPGGSGYEQYF	TGTGCCAGCTCACCACCTGGGGGTTCGGGCTACGAGCAGTACTTC
TRBD2	NA	TRBV20-1	TRBJ2-1	CSARVAPLLAGGPSGYNEQFF	TGCAGTGCTAGAGTCGCCCCACTACTAGCGGGAGGGCCCTCTGGCTACAATGAGCAGTTCTTC
NA	NA	TRBV2	TRBJ2-5	CASSLAWGWETQYF	TGTGCCAGCAGCCTCGCGTGGGGCTGGGAGACCCAGTACTTC
NA	few	TRBV5-1	TRBJ2-1	CASSLDLLAGNNEQFF	TGCGCCAGCAGCTTGGATTTGCTGGCCGGGAACAATGAGCAGTTCTTC
TRBD1	few	TRBV13	TRBJ1-2	CASSGTVNGYTF	TGTGCCAGCAGCGGGACAGTTAATGGCTACACCTTC